This T cell receptor beta chain was found in a study of T cells in Graves' hyperthyroidism and ophthalmopathy. Whole-study context: Peripheral blood samples were taken at initial diagnosis, prior to any treatment. Whole-study findings and limits: A median 6.5 months before onset, the model predicted ophthalmopathy.

The length of the CDR3 is 15 residues. With 4 bases clipped from V and 4 bases from J, the junction kept 5 bases outside the gene matches. Germline CDR1 SGDLS, CDR2 YYNGEE. RNA transcripts provided the source from which TCR beta CDR3 regions were amplified. When the TCR CDR3 underwent first-round RT-PCR, the HTBI primer set was used. TCRdb redid the calling of the multiplex PCR reads with MiXCR, one entry per CDR3 protein. The sample holds hundreds of thousands of distinct CDR3 sequences, 15% to 18% seen once. Worth noting for this clonotype: Its antigen is not identified.

From approximately 9.5 ml of fresh peripheral blood, PBMCs were isolated. The TCR was taken from a woman between 18 and 30 years old with Graves' hyperthyroidism. The chain joins TRBV9 to TRBJ2-3, with TRBD2 matching over 11 bases. The sequenced sample consisted of blood. The CDR3 protein is CASSRISGGADTQYF. Written as DNA, the CDR3 is TGTGCCAGCAGCCGTATTAGCGGGGGGGCAGATACGCAGTATTTT.